The T cell receptor (beta chain) under discussion was sequenced for a study of T cells expressing NK-cell markers. CDR3 length: 15 residues. Germline CDR1 MNHEY, CDR2 SMNVEV (reference sequence). TCRdb re-called the 5' RACE reads; one entry per CDR3 protein, DNA not given. In total, the table holds 500,000 or so distinct CDR3 sequences. The sequenced sample was blood T cells: a sorted CD56 or NKG2C T cell subset, CD4+ or CD8+ T cells, or bulk PBMC T cells (not recorded which). The TCR sequence derives from a man between 18 and 29 years old in good health. The rearrangement links TRBV27 to TRBJ2-7; TCRdb calls TRBD1, which cannot be checked without DNA. CDR3 sequence: CASSLSGGGIFEQYF.